This TCR beta chain is from a study of T cells in Graves' hyperthyroidism and ophthalmopathy. Exclusion followed for patients with uncontrolled infection, other autoimmune disease, pregnancy or lactation. What was amplified from RNA transcripts were TCR beta CDR3 regions. The HTBI primer set was used in a first-round RT-PCR of the TCR CDR3. MiXCR, applied by TCRdb to the multiplex PCR reads, yields one record per CDR3 protein. The sample yields about 530,000 distinct CDR3 sequences, 15% to 20% seen once. The CDR3 loop spans 15 amino acids. V was clipped by 1 base and J by 1 base, with 14 bases between them. The V gene's germline CDR1 is GTSNPN and CDR2 SVGIG (reference sequence). The table lists this clonotype with many counts.

Source material: blood. This chain links TRBV30 with TRBJ2-7, with a possible D match to TRBD2 (5 bases). The receptor was isolated from a woman aged 18-29 years with Graves' ophthalmopathy. CDR3 residues: CAWSAQRRGSYEQYF. Here the CDR3 DNA reads TGTGCCTGGAGTGCCCAAAGACGGGGATCCTACGAGCAGTACTTC.